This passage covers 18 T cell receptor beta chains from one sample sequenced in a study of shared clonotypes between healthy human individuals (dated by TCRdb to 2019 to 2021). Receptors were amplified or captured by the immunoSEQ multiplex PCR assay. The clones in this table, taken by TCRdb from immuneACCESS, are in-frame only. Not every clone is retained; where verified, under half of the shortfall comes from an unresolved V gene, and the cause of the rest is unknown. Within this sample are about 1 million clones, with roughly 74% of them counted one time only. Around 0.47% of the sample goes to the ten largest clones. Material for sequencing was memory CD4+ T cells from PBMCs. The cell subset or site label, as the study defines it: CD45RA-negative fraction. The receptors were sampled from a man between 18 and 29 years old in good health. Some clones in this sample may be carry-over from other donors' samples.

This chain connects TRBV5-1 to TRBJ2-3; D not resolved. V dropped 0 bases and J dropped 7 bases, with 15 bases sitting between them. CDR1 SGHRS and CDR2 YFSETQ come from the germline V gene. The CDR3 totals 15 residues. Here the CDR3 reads CASSLEQYQMNTQYF. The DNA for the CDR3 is TGCGCCAGCAGCTTGGAGCAGTATCAAATGAATACGCAGTATTTT.

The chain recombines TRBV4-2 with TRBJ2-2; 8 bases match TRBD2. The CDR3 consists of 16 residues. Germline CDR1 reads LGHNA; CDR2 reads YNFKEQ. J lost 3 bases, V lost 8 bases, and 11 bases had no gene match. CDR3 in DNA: TGTGCCAGCGGGGCGCTTTTGCGGGAGGACACCGGGGAGCTGTTTTTT. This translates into CASGALLREDTGELFF.

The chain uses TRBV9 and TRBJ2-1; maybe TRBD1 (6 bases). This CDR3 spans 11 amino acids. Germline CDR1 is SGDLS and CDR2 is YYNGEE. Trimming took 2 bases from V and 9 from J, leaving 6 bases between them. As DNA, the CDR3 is TGTGCCAGCAGCGTGGACAGTGAGCAGTTCTTC. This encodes CASSVDSEQFF.

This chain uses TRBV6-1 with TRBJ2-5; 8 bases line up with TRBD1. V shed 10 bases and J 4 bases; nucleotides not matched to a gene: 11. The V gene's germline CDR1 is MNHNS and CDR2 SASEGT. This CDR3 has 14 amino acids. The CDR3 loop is CAIQTGGVGETQYF. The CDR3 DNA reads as TGTGCCATCCAAACAGGGGGAGTTGGAGAGACCCAGTACTTC.

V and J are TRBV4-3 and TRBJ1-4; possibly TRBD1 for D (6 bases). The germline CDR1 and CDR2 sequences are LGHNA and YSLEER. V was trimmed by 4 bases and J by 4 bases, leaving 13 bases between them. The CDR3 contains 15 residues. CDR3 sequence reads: CASSLVGRGNEKLFF. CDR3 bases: TGCGCCAGCAGCCTTGTCGGCAGGGGTAATGAAAAACTGTTTTTT.

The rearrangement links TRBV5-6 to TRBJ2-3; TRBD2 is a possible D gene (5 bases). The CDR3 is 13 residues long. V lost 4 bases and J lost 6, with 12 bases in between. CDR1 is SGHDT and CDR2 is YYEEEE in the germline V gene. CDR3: CASSIITGDTQYF. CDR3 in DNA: TGTGCCAGCAGCATAATAACGGGGGATACGCAGTATTTT.

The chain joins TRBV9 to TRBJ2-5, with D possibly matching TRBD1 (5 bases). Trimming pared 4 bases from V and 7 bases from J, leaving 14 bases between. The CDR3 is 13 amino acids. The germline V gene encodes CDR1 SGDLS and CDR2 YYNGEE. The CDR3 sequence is CASSKQDFGTQYF. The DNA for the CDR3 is TGTGCCAGCAGCAAACAGGATTTCGGGACCCAGTACTTC.

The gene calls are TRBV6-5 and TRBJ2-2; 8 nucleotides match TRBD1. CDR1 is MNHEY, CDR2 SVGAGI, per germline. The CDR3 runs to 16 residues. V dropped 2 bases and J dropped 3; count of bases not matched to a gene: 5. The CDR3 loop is CASSYRDRRDTGELFF. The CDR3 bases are TGTGCCAGCAGTTACAGGGACAGGAGAGACACCGGGGAGCTGTTTTTT.

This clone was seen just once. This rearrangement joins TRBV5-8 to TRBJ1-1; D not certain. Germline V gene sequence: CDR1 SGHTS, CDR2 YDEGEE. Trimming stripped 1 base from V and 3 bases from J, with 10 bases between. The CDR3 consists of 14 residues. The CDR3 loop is CASSLRRLYTEAFF. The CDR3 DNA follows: TGTGCCAGCAGCTTGCGGCGGCTGTACACTGAAGCTTTCTTT.

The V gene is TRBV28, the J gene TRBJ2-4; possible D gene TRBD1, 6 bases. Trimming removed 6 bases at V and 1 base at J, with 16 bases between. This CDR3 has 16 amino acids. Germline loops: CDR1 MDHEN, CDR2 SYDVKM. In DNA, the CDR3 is TGTGCCAGCAGCTTTTGGGCAGGGGAGGCCAAAAACATTCAGTACTTC. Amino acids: CASSFWAGEAKNIQYF.

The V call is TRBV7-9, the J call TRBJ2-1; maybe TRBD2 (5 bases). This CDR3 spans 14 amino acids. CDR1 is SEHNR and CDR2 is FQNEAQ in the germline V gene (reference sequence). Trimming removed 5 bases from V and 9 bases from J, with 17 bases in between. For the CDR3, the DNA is TGTGCCAGCAGCCCCGGTTGGAGCGGAGGTGAGCAGTTCTTC. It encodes CASSPGWSGGEQFF.

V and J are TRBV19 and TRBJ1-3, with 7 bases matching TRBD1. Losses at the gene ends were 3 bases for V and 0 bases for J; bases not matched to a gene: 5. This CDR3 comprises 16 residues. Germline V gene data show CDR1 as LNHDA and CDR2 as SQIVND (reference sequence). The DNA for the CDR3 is TGTGCCAGTAGTATCCTGACAGGGACCTCTGGAAACACCATATATTTT. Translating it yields CASSILTGTSGNTIYF.

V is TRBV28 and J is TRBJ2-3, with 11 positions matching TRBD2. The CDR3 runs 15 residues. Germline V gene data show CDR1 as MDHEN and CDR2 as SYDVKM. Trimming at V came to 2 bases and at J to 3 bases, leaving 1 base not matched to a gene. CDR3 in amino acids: CASSLVAGGTDTQYF. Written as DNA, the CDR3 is TGTGCCAGCAGTTTAGTAGCGGGAGGGACAGATACGCAGTATTTT.

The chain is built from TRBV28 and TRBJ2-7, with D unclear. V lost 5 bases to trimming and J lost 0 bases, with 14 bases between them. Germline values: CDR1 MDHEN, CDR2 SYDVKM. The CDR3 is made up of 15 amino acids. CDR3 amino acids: CASSEPLSSSYEQYF. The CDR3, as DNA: TGTGCCAGCAGTGAACCTTTGAGTAGCTCCTACGAGCAGTACTTC.

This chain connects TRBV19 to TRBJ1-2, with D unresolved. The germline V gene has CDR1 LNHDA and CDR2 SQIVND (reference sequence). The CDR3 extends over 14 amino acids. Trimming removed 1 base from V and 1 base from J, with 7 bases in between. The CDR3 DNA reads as TGTGCCAGTAGTATAGCCCCTATTAACTATGGCTACACCTTC. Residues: CASSIAPINYGYTF.

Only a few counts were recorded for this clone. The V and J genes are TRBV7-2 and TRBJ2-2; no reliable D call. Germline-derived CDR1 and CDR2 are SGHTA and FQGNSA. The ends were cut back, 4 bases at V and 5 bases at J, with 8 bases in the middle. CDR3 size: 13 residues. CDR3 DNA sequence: TGTGCCAGCAGCTCTACCCGGACCGGGGAGCTGTTTTTT. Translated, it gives CASSSTRTGELFF.

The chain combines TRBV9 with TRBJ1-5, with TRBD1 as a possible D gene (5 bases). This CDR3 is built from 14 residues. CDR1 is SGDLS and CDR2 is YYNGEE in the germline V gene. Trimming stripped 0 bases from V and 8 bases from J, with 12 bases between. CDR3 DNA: TGTGCCAGCAGCGTAGGTCAGGGTGGGGAGCCCCAGCATTTT. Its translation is CASSVGQGGEPQHF.

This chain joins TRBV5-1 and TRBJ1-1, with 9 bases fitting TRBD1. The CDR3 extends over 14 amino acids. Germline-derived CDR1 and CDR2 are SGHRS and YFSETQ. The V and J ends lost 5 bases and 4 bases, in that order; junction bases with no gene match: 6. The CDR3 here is CASRETGGGTEAFF. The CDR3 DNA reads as TGCGCCAGCAGGGAAACAGGGGGCGGCACTGAAGCTTTCTTT.